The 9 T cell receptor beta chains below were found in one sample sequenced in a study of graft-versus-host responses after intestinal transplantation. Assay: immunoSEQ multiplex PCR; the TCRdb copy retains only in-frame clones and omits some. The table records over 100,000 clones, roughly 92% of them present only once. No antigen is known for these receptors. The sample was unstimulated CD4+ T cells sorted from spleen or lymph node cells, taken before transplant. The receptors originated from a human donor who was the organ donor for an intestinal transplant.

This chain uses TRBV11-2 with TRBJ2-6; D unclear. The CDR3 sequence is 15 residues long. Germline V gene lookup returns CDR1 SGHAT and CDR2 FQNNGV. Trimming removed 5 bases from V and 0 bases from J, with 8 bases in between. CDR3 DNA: TGTGCCAGCAGCCCGCGCGGCTCTGGGGCCAACGTCCTGACTTTC. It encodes CASSPRGSGANVLTF.

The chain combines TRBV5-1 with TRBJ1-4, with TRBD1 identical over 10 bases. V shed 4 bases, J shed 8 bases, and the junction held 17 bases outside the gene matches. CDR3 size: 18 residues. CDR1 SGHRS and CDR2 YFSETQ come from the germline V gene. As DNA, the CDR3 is TGCGCCAGCAGCGCCACCCCCCCACGACAGGGGGCGGAAGAAAAACTGTTTTTT. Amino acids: CASSATPPRQGAEEKLFF.

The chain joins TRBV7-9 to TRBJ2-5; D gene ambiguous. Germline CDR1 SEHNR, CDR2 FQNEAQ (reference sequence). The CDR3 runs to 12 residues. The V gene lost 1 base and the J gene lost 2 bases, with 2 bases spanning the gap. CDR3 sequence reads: CASSLGQETQYF. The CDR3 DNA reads TGTGCCAGCAGCTTAGGGCAAGAGACCCAGTACTTC.

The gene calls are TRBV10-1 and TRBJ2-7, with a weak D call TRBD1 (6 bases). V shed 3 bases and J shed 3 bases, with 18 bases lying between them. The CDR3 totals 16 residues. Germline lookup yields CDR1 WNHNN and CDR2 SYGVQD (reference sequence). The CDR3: CASSDRGRDGFYEQYF. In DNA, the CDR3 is TGCGCCAGCAGTGACAGGGGAAGGGATGGATTCTACGAGCAGTACTTC.

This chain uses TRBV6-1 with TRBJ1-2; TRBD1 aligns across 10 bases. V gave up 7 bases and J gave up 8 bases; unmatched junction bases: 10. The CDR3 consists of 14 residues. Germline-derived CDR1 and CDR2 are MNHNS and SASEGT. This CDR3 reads CASTIWGDRGGYTF. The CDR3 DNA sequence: TGTGCCAGCACCATATGGGGGGACAGGGGAGGCTACACCTTC.

The CDR3 sequence is CASSPRVSLYNEQFF. CDR3 nucleotides: TGTGCCAGCAGCCCAAGGGTGTCCCTCTACAATGAGCAGTTCTTC. V usage is TRBV6-6 and J usage is TRBJ2-1; D unclear. Looked up from germline, CDR1 is MNHNY and CDR2 is SVGAGI (reference sequence). Trimming shortened V by 6 bases and J by 3 bases, and 15 bases separated the two germline ends. The CDR3 contains 15 residues.

This chain's CDR3 is CASRRAGLLYEQYF. The CDR3 DNA reads as TGTGCCAGCAGGCGGGCCGGACTCCTATACGAGCAGTACTTC. The chain links TRBV27 to TRBJ2-7; D possibly corresponds to TRBD2 (5 bases). Germline loops: CDR1 MNHEY, CDR2 SMNVEV (reference sequence). This CDR3 contains 14 residues. V gave up 6 bases and J gave up 4 bases, with 16 bases separating them.

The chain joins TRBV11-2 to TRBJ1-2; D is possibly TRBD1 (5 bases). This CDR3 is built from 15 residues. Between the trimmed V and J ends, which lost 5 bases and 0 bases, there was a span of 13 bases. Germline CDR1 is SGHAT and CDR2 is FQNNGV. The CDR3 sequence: CASSTIGTANYGYTF. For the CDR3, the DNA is TGTGCCAGCAGCACGATTGGGACTGCTAACTATGGCTACACCTTC.

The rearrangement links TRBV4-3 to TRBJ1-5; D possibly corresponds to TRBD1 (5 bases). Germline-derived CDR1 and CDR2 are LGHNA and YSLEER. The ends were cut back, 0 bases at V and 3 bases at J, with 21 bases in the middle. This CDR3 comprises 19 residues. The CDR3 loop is CASSQDWERRGPLNQPQHF. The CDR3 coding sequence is TGCGCCAGCAGCCAAGATTGGGAAAGGAGGGGCCCACTCAATCAGCCCCAGCATTTT.